Below, 30 T cell receptor beta chains from the same sample are listed, as sequenced in a study of blood T cells in healthy people across ages (dated by TCRdb to the mid-2010s). Library preparation used 5' RACE. Sequenced using an Illumina HiSeq 2500. A second PCR of roughly 7 to 11 cycles was performed with a sample-barcoded 5' primer and a J-beta primer mix. Starting from the raw public reads, TCRdb applied fastp trimming at Q25, assembled clones with MiXCR and retained in-frame beta chains. Rows with a matching CDR3 protein are joined into one entry that keeps the most common DNA and genes. Here the sample has about 1.8 million distinct CDR3 sequences; about 50% occur a single time. Approximately 2.1% of the sample goes to the ten largest clones. The sample consisted of blood. All receptors derive from a woman aged 40 to 50 in good health.

This clonotype was observed a handful of times. This sequence joins TRBV4-3 and TRBJ1-2; D gene ambiguous. V lost 4 bases to trimming and J lost 5 bases, with 14 bases between them. CDR3 length equals 14 residues. In germline, CDR1 is LGHNA, CDR2 YSLEER. The CDR3 DNA is TGCGCCAGCAGCCGAGAGAAGACTTTATATGGCTACACCTTC. As protein: CASSREKTLYGYTF.

This clonotype occurred a few times. This chain connects TRBV5-1 to TRBJ2-1; TRBD2 matches 13 bases. This CDR3 region has 17 residues. V was pared by 2 bases and J by 4 bases, with 6 bases of the junction left unmatched. Germline CDR1 is SGHRS and CDR2 is YFSETQ. CDR3 bases: TGCGCCAGCAGCTTCCAAGGACTAGCGGGGGATTACAATGAGCAGTTCTTC. Protein: CASSFQGLAGDYNEQFF.

This clonotype has a handful of counts. The J gene is TRBJ2-1, the V gene TRBV28; D remains unclear. The CDR3 totals 13 residues. Trimming stripped 5 bases from V and 5 bases from J, with 10 bases between. The germline gives CDR1 MDHEN, CDR2 SYDVKM. CDR3 sequence reads: CASSGVPHNEQFF. The CDR3 nucleotides are TGTGCCAGCAGTGGGGTCCCCCACAATGAGCAGTTCTTC.

The CDR3 bases are TGTGCCAGCAGGGGACAGGGGGCTAATAATTCACCCCTCCACTTT. It encodes CASRGQGANNSPLHF. This chain connects TRBV2 to TRBJ1-6, with 12 bases aligning to TRBD1. This CDR3 contains 15 residues. The germline CDR1 and CDR2 sequences are SNHLY and FYNNEI. The V and J ends lost 6 bases and 5 bases, in that order; junction bases with no gene match: 2.

In its sample, this clonotype was seen a few times. This sequence joins TRBV20-1 and TRBJ2-3, with D uncertain. The germline V and J ends were trimmed by 3 bases and 5 bases, with 15 bases remaining between them. CDR3 size: 14 residues. Germline loops: CDR1 DFQATT, CDR2 SNEGSKA (reference sequence). CDR3 region: CSASPLEIRDTQYF. The CDR3 coding sequence is TGCAGTGCTAGCCCGCTAGAGATCAGAGATACGCAGTATTTT.

The chain couples TRBV25-1 to TRBJ2-5; 11 bases are shared with TRBD2. CDR1 is MGHDK, CDR2 SYGVNS, per germline. The length of the CDR3 is 16 residues. Trimming at V came to 3 bases and at J to 4 bases, leaving 7 bases not matched to a gene. CDR3 residues: CASSDGALAGGETQYF. CDR3 nucleotide sequence: TGTGCCAGCAGTGATGGGGCCCTAGCGGGGGGAGAGACCCAGTACTTC.

The chain uses TRBV6-5 and TRBJ1-6, with D perhaps TRBD1 (6 bases). The CDR3 runs to 17 residues. Germline CDR1 is MNHEY and CDR2 is SVGAGI. V gave up 0 bases and J gave up 9 bases, with 18 bases separating them. The chain's CDR3 is CASSYSTGVGAGSPLHF. The CDR3 DNA sequence: TGTGCCAGCAGTTACTCGACGGGGGTGGGGGCTGGTTCACCCCTCCACTTT.

The chain carries TRBV20-1 and TRBJ2-7; either TRBD1 or TRBD2 may supply D (6 bases each). The germline V gene encodes CDR1 DFQATT and CDR2 SNEGSKA (reference sequence). The CDR3 length is 12 residues. With 7 bases removed from V and 9 bases from J, the gap between germline ends came to 19 bases. The CDR3 DNA reads TGCAGTGGCTCTGGGGGGCTGAGCGTGCAGTACTTC. Encoded protein: CSGSGGLSVQYF.

This clonotype was recorded at least ten times. This chain connects TRBV20-1 to TRBJ2-1, with TRBD2 identical over 12 bases. This CDR3 comprises 14 residues. Germline lookup yields CDR1 DFQATT and CDR2 SNEGSKA (reference sequence). With 6 bases clipped from V and 4 bases from J, the junction kept 4 bases outside the gene matches. The CDR3 DNA sequence: TGCAGTGCCATACTAGCGGGGGGATACAATGAGCAGTTCTTC. Residues: CSAILAGGYNEQFF.

This clonotype was seen a few times. The chain combines TRBV2 with TRBJ2-3, with 8 bases lining up with TRBD2. Germline V CDR1 and CDR2: SNHLY, FYNNEI. The CDR3 has 13 amino acids. V was clipped by 6 bases and J by 5 bases; unmatched bases: 4. This chain's CDR3 is CASSTGGRDTQYF. DNA for the CDR3: TGTGCCAGCAGCACGGGGGGGAGAGATACGCAGTATTTT.

The chain carries TRBV5-1 and TRBJ2-5; a weak D match, TRBD1 (6 bases). Gene TRBJ2-1 matches the end of the DNA better, so the J call may be wrong. The CDR3 extends over 16 amino acids. Germline-derived CDR1 and CDR2 are SGHRS and YFSETQ. As DNA, the CDR3 is TGCGCCAGCAGCTTGGTCCTACAGGGTGGACAAGAGACCCAGTTCTTC. It specifies CASSLVLQGGQETQFF.

J is TRBJ2-3 and V is TRBV5-1; D is unclear. Germline V gene lookup returns CDR1 SGHRS and CDR2 YFSETQ. V shed 0 bases and J shed 3 bases, with 14 bases lying between them. The CDR3 sequence is 16 residues long. CDR3 sequence (DNA): TGCGCCAGCAGCTTGGGGTGGGCGGATTCAACAGATACGCAGTATTTT. Translation: CASSLGWADSTDTQYF.

This clonotype has just a few counts. The chain has TRBV6-5 and TRBJ2-5, with TRBD2 matching over 7 bases. Trimming cost V 6 bases and J 2 bases; bases outside gene matches: 9. Germline loops: CDR1 MNHEY, CDR2 SVGAGI. The CDR3 spans 15 residues. DNA of the CDR3: TGTGCCAGCAGAATACGGGGGGACTCTCAAGAGACCCAGTACTTC. It encodes CASRIRGDSQETQYF.

The chain is built from TRBV6-2 or TRBV6-3 and TRBJ2-5; D not certain. V gave up 7 bases and J gave up 1 base, with 19 bases separating them. CDR1 MNHEY and CDR2 SVGEGT come from the germline V gene. The CDR3 has 16 amino acids. The CDR3 nucleotides read TGTGCCAGCACCTCAGAGACTGCTAGGATCCAAGAGACCCAGTACTTC. It codes for CASTSETARIQETQYF.

The rearrangement uses TRBV12-3 or TRBV12-4 and TRBJ2-3, with 7 positions matching TRBD1. The CDR3 contains 16 residues. V was clipped by 3 bases and J by 2 bases; unmatched bases: 8. CDR3 DNA sequence: TGTGCCAGCAGTTTCCGACAGGGAATAGTCACAGATACGCAGTATTTT. Its protein product is CASSFRQGIVTDTQYF.

The V call is TRBV5-1, the J call TRBJ1-2; 7 positions agree with TRBD1. This CDR3 has 15 amino acids. V gave up 5 bases and J gave up 3 bases; unmatched junction bases: 10. Germline CDR1 SGHRS, CDR2 YFSETQ. The CDR3, as DNA: TGCGCCAGCAGATCGGATATCAGGGGGTACTATGGCTACACCTTC. Translating gives CASRSDIRGYYGYTF.

This clonotype was counted a few times. J is TRBJ2-7 and V is TRBV25-1; D not certain. CDR3 size: 13 residues. Germline loops: CDR1 MGHDK, CDR2 SYGVNS. V was cut by 3 bases and J by 3 bases, with 9 bases left in between. In DNA, the CDR3 is TGTGCCAGCAGTGAGGTGGATATCTACGAGCAGTACTTC. Protein: CASSEVDIYEQYF.

This chain links TRBV15 with TRBJ2-1; weak D call: TRBD2 (6 bases). V was pared by 0 bases and J by 7 bases, with 16 bases between. In germline, CDR1 is LNHNV, CDR2 YYDKDF (reference sequence). This CDR3 contains 16 residues. In DNA, the CDR3 is TGTGCCACCAGCAGAGATCGGGGGTCCTCGGATAATGAGCAGTTCTTC. Protein sequence: CATSRDRGSSDNEQFF.

The V call is TRBV4-1, the J call TRBJ2-3; D is possibly TRBD2 (5 bases). Germline CDR1 is MGHRA and CDR2 is YSYEKL. The CDR3 spans 17 residues. Trimming stripped 1 base from V and 2 bases from J, with 16 bases between. The CDR3 nucleotides are TGCGCCAGCAGCCAAGGCGGGTTGGCTTATGACACAGATACGCAGTATTTT. This codes for CASSQGGLAYDTDTQYF.

This clonotype was counted between two and nine times. The chain links TRBV25-1 to TRBJ1-2, with a tentative D call TRBD1 (5 bases). This CDR3 spans 16 amino acids. The V gene's germline CDR1 is MGHDK and CDR2 SYGVNS. V lost 2 bases to trimming and J lost 8 bases, with 21 bases between them. CDR3 residues: CASSEDRDVQFRGYTF. The CDR3 DNA reads TGTGCCAGCAGTGAAGATAGGGACGTCCAGTTCCGGGGCTACACCTTC.

The CDR3 sequence: CATSDSPGFSSGETQYF. DNA for the CDR3: TGTGCCACCAGTGATTCACCCGGGTTCTCTAGCGGGGAGACCCAGTACTTC. The chain combines TRBV24-1 with TRBJ2-5; 8 positions match TRBD2. In germline, CDR1 is KGHDR, CDR2 SFDVKD. Germline trimming cut 2 bases from V and 5 bases from J; bases unmatched to any gene: 12. The CDR3 runs to 17 residues.

The chain has TRBV19 and TRBJ2-7; no firm D call. CDR1 and CDR2 from the germline V gene are LNHDA and SQIVND (reference sequence). The CDR3 covers 15 residues. The germline V and J ends were trimmed by 3 bases and 6 bases, with 18 bases remaining between them. As DNA, the CDR3 is TGTGCCAGTAGTATGCTGGACCGCACCGCCAGCGAGCAGTACTTC. This sequence encodes CASSMLDRTASEQYF.

This clonotype appeared many times. The chain combines TRBV9 with TRBJ2-5; unclear D gene. Per the germline V gene, CDR1 is SGDLS and CDR2 is YYNGEE. Trimming pared 2 bases from V and 0 bases from J, leaving 5 bases between. The CDR3 loop spans 13 amino acids. The CDR3 protein is CASSVGYQETQYF. The CDR3 DNA reads as TGTGCCAGCAGCGTCGGTTACCAAGAGACCCAGTACTTC.

J is TRBJ1-5 and V is TRBV20-1; possibly TRBD1 for D (5 bases). CDR1 and CDR2 from the germline V gene are DFQATT and SNEGSKA (reference sequence). The CDR3 is made up of 16 amino acids. V dropped 5 bases and J dropped 7 bases, with 24 bases sitting between them. CDR3 sequence: CSAHTLGGTGGQPQHF. Here the CDR3 DNA reads TGCAGTGCTCATACGTTGGGTGGAACAGGCGGACAGCCCCAGCATTTT.

This clonotype was recorded a few times. The V gene is TRBV20-1, the J gene TRBJ1-2; D unclear. The CDR3 has 14 residues. Trimming left V 0 bases short and J 2 bases short, with 10 bases between. CDR1 and CDR2 (germline): DFQATT, SNEGSKA (reference sequence). The CDR3 bases are TGCAGTGCTAGAGATAAGGGAAAGAACTATGGCTACACCTTC. Its translation is CSARDKGKNYGYTF.

The CDR3 protein is CASSQDKGFNSPLHF. The CDR3 DNA reads as TGCGCCAGCAGCCAAGATAAGGGGTTTAATTCACCCCTCCACTTT. The chain has TRBV4-3 and TRBJ1-6; TRBD1 might be the D (5 bases). The CDR3 runs 15 residues. Per the germline V gene, CDR1 is LGHNA and CDR2 is YSLEER. V was pared by 0 bases and J by 6 bases, with 9 bases between.

The rearrangement links TRBV12-3 or TRBV12-4 to TRBJ2-1; 7 bases are a match to TRBD1. The CDR3 extends over 12 amino acids. The V segment lost 6 bases and the J segment 10 bases; nucleotides outside the gene matches: 6. The CDR3 protein is CASSWTGFEQFF. The CDR3 coding sequence is TGTGCCAGCAGCTGGACAGGATTCGAGCAGTTCTTC.

This clonotype was counted between two and nine times. The CDR3 protein is CASSTLGGNTEAFF. In DNA, the CDR3 is TGTGCCAGCAGCACCTTAGGAGGGAACACTGAAGCTTTCTTT. V and J are TRBV7-9 and TRBJ1-1; D uncertain. Germline assignment: CDR1 SEHNR and CDR2 FQNEAQ (reference sequence). The germline V and J ends were trimmed by 5 bases and 1 base, with 11 bases remaining between them. CDR3 length equals 14 residues.

This chain uses TRBV29-1 with TRBJ2-1; D gene ambiguous. Trimming shortened V by 1 base and J by 10 bases, and 14 bases separated the two germline ends. The CDR3 consists of 13 residues. In germline, CDR1 is SQVTM, CDR2 ANQGSEA. The CDR3 bases are TGCAGCGTTGAAGTTCTTACTGGGGTGGAGCAGTTCTTC. This gives the protein CSVEVLTGVEQFF.

This chain links TRBV13 with TRBJ2-1; D may correspond to TRBD1 or TRBD2 (5 bases each). Germline CDR1 is PRHDT and CDR2 is FYEKMQ (reference sequence). CDR3 length: 15 residues. With 5 bases removed from V and 8 bases from J, the gap between germline ends came to 19 bases. This CDR3 is CASSHGTAGGDEQFF. The CDR3 coding sequence is TGTGCCAGCAGCCATGGGACCGCGGGTGGGGATGAGCAGTTCTTC.